A single sample is the source of the 27 T cell receptor beta chains below, sequenced in a study of OX40 agonist ivuxolimab in advanced cancers. The method was immunoSEQ multiplex PCR; TCRdb's version includes in-frame clones alone and lacks a portion of them. The repertoire holds around 65,000 clones, with approximately 91% as singletons. The source was CD4+ or CD8+ T cells sorted from blood, collected in a trial of the OX40 agonist ivuxolimab. Receptors were obtained from an adult with an advanced solid tumor such as melanoma, head and neck, liver or kidney cancer.

This clone was detected once. Other DNA sequences in the sample encode the same CDR3. This chain connects TRBV28 to TRBJ2-1; the D call may be TRBD1 or TRBD2 (5 bases each). V lost 5 bases and J lost 7, with 9 bases in between. The germline gives CDR1 MDHEN, CDR2 SYDVKM. This CDR3 comprises 12 residues. The CDR3 DNA follows: TGTGCCAGCAGTCCTTGGGGGAATGAGCAGTTCTTC. Protein: CASSPWGNEQFF.

The chain has TRBV10-3 and TRBJ2-2; perhaps TRBD2 as D (6 bases). CDR3 length: 17 residues. Trimming cost V 0 bases and J 2 bases, with 13 bases left between them. Germline CDR1 and CDR2: ENHRY and SYGVKD. The CDR3 is CAISESTPGVNTGELFF. DNA of the CDR3: TGTGCCATCAGTGAGTCGACTCCGGGGGTCAACACCGGGGAGCTGTTTTTT.

This chain joins TRBV5-1 and TRBJ1-4; D remains unclear. Germline CDR1 reads SGHRS; CDR2 reads YFSETQ. V was clipped by 5 bases and J by 3 bases, with 14 bases between them. This CDR3 has 15 amino acids. CDR3 region: CASSLSGGANEKLFF. In nucleotides, the CDR3 is TGCGCCAGCAGTCTGTCGGGTGGAGCTAATGAAAAACTGTTTTTT.

The chain uses TRBV18 and TRBJ1-1; TRBD1 might be the D (6 bases). The CDR3 has 16 amino acids. The germline V gene has CDR1 KGHSH and CDR2 LQKENI. V lost 5 bases to trimming and J lost 0 bases, with 16 bases between them. In DNA, the CDR3 is TGTGCCAGCTCATTGTTACGGGACATCTTGAACACTGAAGCTTTCTTT. It is translated as CASSLLRDILNTEAFF.

The chain recombines TRBV6-5 with TRBJ2-1; no clear D. The germline gives CDR1 MNHEY, CDR2 SVGAGI. The CDR3 consists of 14 residues. The ends were cut back, 10 bases at V and 0 bases at J, with 13 bases in the middle. This CDR3 is CATAGIFSYNEQFF. The CDR3 nucleotides read TGTGCCACAGCCGGCATTTTCTCCTACAATGAGCAGTTCTTC.

The chain carries TRBV2 and TRBJ2-7; maybe TRBD2 (5 bases). The CDR3 is 12 amino acids. Trimming shortened V by 5 bases and J by 2 bases, and 7 bases separated the two germline ends. Germline V CDR1 and CDR2: SNHLY, FYNNEI. CDR3 bases: TGTGCCAGCAGTTCCGGGGCCTACGAGCAGTACTTC. Translating it yields CASSSGAYEQYF.

The gene calls are TRBV6-1 and TRBJ2-7, with D possibly being TRBD1 or TRBD2 (6 bases each). V dropped 5 bases and J dropped 6 bases, with 14 bases sitting between them. CDR1 and CDR2 (germline): MNHNS, SASEGT. This CDR3 is built from 13 residues. CDR3 in amino acids: CASSPGAVGEQYF. DNA for the CDR3: TGTGCCAGCAGTCCGGGGGCAGTGGGCGAGCAGTACTTC.

This clone has just one count. The chain recombines TRBV28 with TRBJ2-7; D possibly uses TRBD1 or TRBD2 (5 bases each). The germline gives CDR1 MDHEN, CDR2 SYDVKM. The V gene lost 6 bases and the J gene lost 1 base, with 13 bases spanning the gap. This CDR3 comprises 14 residues. For the CDR3, the DNA is TGTGCCAGCAGAGACTACAAGGGGTCCTACGAGCAGTACTTC. This sequence encodes CASRDYKGSYEQYF. Together with reference TRBV28 and TRBJ2-7, the CDR3 gives the full variable domain: DVKVTQSSRYLVKRTGEKVFLECVQDMDHENMFWYRQDPGLGLRLIYFSYDVKMKEKGDIPEGYSVSREKKERFSLILESASTNQTSMYLCASRDYKGSYEQYFGPGTRLTVT.

This clone was recorded only once. The J gene is TRBJ2-5, the V gene TRBV11-1, with D perhaps matching TRBD2 (6 bases). Trimming took 3 bases from V and 4 from J, leaving 9 bases between them. The CDR3 has 13 residues. Germline CDR1 SGHAT, CDR2 FQDESV (reference sequence). CDR3 sequence reads: CASSFGGIETQYF. In DNA form, the CDR3 reads TGTGCCAGCAGCTTCGGGGGAATAGAGACCCAGTACTTC.

A remark on this clone: The same CDR3 can be traced to other DNA sequences in this sample. This chain joins TRBV27 and TRBJ2-2, with no clear D. Germline V gives CDR1 MNHEY, CDR2 SMNVEV (reference sequence). The V end lost 2 bases, the J end lost 1 base, and 5 bases lay between the germline ends. CDR3 length: 14 residues. The CDR3 nucleotides are TGTGCCAGCAGTTTAGGGGTGAACACCGGGGAGCTGTTTTTT. Protein: CASSLGVNTGELFF.

The chain links TRBV6-5 to TRBJ1-5; no definite D call. V shed 7 bases and J shed 3 bases, with 16 bases lying between them. CDR1 and CDR2 (germline): MNHEY, SVGAGI. The CDR3 is made up of 15 amino acids. CDR3 bases: TGTGCCAGCAACCCCGGGGTGGCCTTCAATCAGCCCCAGCATTTT. Translation gives CASNPGVAFNQPQHF.

This sequence joins TRBV6-1 and TRBJ1-1; D call uncertain. The CDR3 length is 11 residues. Trimming cost V 5 bases and J 2 bases, with 3 bases left between them. CDR1 MNHNS and CDR2 SASEGT come from the germline V gene. CDR3 sequence reads: CASSTNTEAFF. CDR3 nucleotide sequence: TGTGCCAGCAGTACAAACACTGAAGCTTTCTTT.

This clone came up once. The chain employs TRBV29-1 and TRBJ1-5; perhaps TRBD1 as D (5 bases). The germline CDR1 and CDR2 sequences are SQVTM and ANQGSEA. The CDR3 sequence is 13 residues long. Trimming removed 7 bases at V and 4 bases at J, with 14 bases between. The CDR3 DNA sequence: TGCAGCGCACGGGGCGACGGTAATCAGCCCCAGCATTTT. Protein product: CSARGDGNQPQHF.

The genes are TRBV5-5 and TRBJ1-2; 8 bases fit TRBD1. V shed 0 bases, J shed 3 bases, and the junction held 4 bases outside the gene matches. CDR3 length equals 15 residues. Germline values: CDR1 SGHKS, CDR2 YYEKEE (reference sequence). The CDR3 loop reads CASSLGVQGDYGYTF. The CDR3 DNA reads as TGTGCCAGCAGCTTGGGCGTACAGGGGGACTATGGCTACACCTTC.

The CDR3 bases are TGTGCCAGCTCACAAGAGGGGGAGACCCAGTACTTC. Residues: CASSQEGETQYF. The J gene is TRBJ2-5, the V gene TRBV18; D is perhaps TRBD1 or TRBD2 (5 bases each). This CDR3 has 12 residues. V shed 4 bases and J shed 5 bases, with 8 bases lying between them. CDR1 is KGHSH and CDR2 is LQKENI in the germline V gene.

The chain couples TRBV19 to TRBJ2-7; 9 positions match TRBD2. The CDR3 is 15 residues long. Looked up from germline, CDR1 is LNHDA and CDR2 is SQIVND (reference sequence). After removal of 3 bases from V and 3 bases from J, the junction contained 6 bases not matched to a gene. CDR3 DNA: TGTGCCAGTAGTATCGGAGCGGGAGGACTCTACGAGCAGTACTTC. Translated, it gives CASSIGAGGLYEQYF.

The chain employs TRBV5-1 and TRBJ2-3; TRBD1 matches 12 bases. V shed 4 bases and J 3 bases; nucleotides not matched to a gene: 6. Germline-derived CDR1 and CDR2 are SGHRS and YFSETQ. The CDR3 loop spans 16 amino acids. The CDR3 DNA reads as TGCGCCAGCAGCAAGGGACAGGGGGCTATTACAGATACGCAGTATTTT. Protein product: CASSKGQGAITDTQYF.

The chain couples TRBV19 to TRBJ1-6; possible D gene TRBD1, 6 bases. This CDR3 comprises 16 residues. Per the germline V gene, CDR1 is LNHDA and CDR2 is SQIVND (reference sequence). V lost 4 bases and J 5 bases, leaving 15 bases between the germline ends. The CDR3 DNA sequence: TGTGCCAGTAGTAGACAGGTTCGGGGAAATAATTCACCCCTCCACTTT. It encodes CASSRQVRGNNSPLHF.

The V gene is TRBV6-5, the J gene TRBJ2-4; D not resolved. Deletions cut 2 bases from V and 0 bases from J, with 5 bases between. This CDR3 has 14 amino acids. Germline CDR1 and CDR2: MNHEY and SVGAGI. CDR3 nucleotide sequence: TGTGCCAGCAGTTACGCCCCAGCCAAAAACATTCAGTACTTC. Amino acid sequence: CASSYAPAKNIQYF.

This chain links TRBV5-1 with TRBJ2-1; 11 bases align to TRBD2. Germline CDR1 and CDR2: SGHRS and YFSETQ. V trimming: 2 bases; J trimming: 5 bases; junction bases outside the gene matches: 6. There are 16 residues in the CDR3. The CDR3 DNA is TGCGCCAGCAGCTTAAACCTAGCGGGGGGACACAATGAGCAGTTCTTC. Translation: CASSLNLAGGHNEQFF.

The V gene is TRBV19, the J gene TRBJ2-1, with TRBD2 as a possible D gene (6 bases). Germline V gene data show CDR1 as LNHDA and CDR2 as SQIVND (reference sequence). The CDR3 contains 13 residues. The V and J ends lost 5 bases and 3 bases respectively, with 8 bases between them. The CDR3: CASSPRGYNEQFF. The CDR3 bases are TGTGCCAGTAGTCCGCGGGGCTACAATGAGCAGTTCTTC.

This clone was found a few times. The chain recombines TRBV6-5 with TRBJ1-1; 7 nucleotides agree with TRBD1. V lost 6 bases and J lost 2; bases outside the gene matches: 6. The V gene's germline CDR1 is MNHEY and CDR2 SVGAGI. The CDR3 is 14 amino acids. The CDR3 DNA follows: TGTGCCAGCAGATCAACAGGGGCAAACACTGAAGCTTTCTTT. It yields the protein CASRSTGANTEAFF.

This sequence joins TRBV11-3 and TRBJ1-3; D is unclear. The V gene lost 1 base and the J gene lost 12 bases, with 10 bases spanning the gap. The CDR3 has 12 residues. Germline loops: CDR1 SGHNT, CDR2 YENEEA. The CDR3 loop reads CASSLAAGIIYF. In DNA, the CDR3 is TGTGCCAGCAGCTTAGCGGCGGGAATCATATATTTT.

A remark on this clone: Other DNA sequences from this sample encode an identical CDR3 as well. CDR3 nucleotides: TGTGCCAGCTCACCACTCACCGGGGAGCTGTTTTTT. Translation: CASSPLTGELFF. This chain links TRBV18 with TRBJ2-2; D is undetermined. With 1 base removed from V and 4 bases from J, the gap between germline ends came to 1 base. The germline CDR1 and CDR2 sequences are KGHSH and LQKENI. The CDR3 covers 12 residues.

The chain uses TRBV11-3 and TRBJ2-7; TRBD1 matches at 7 bases. The CDR3 is 16 residues long. Trimming cost V 3 bases and J 2 bases; bases outside gene matches: 10. Per the germline V gene, CDR1 is SGHNT and CDR2 is YENEEA. CDR3 residues: CASSLPTGTAAYEQYF. CDR3 nucleotides: TGTGCCAGCAGCTTGCCGACCGGGACAGCGGCCTACGAGCAGTACTTC.

Regarding this clone: The DNA is left out, because the CDR3 cannot be placed on it with certainty; the CDR3 is given as TCRdb lists it. The J gene is TRBJ1-5, the V gene TRBV6-5. From its first to its last residue, the CDR3 has 14 amino acids. Looked up from germline, CDR1 is MNHEY and CDR2 is SVGAGI. CDR3: CASSSSTSGQPQHF.

The chain combines TRBV9 with TRBJ2-2; D gene uncertain. The germline gives CDR1 SGDLS, CDR2 YYNGEE. This CDR3 spans 14 amino acids. Trimming stripped 0 bases from V and 7 bases from J, with 10 bases between. CDR3 in amino acids: CASSVVPDVGELFF. The CDR3 DNA reads TGTGCCAGCAGCGTAGTACCCGACGTCGGGGAGCTGTTTTTT.